Listed here are 22 T cell receptor beta chains from one sample, sequenced in a study of human T cells and chemical hapten exposure. As for time point: pre-sensitization, week 0. Treatment meaning: therapeutic diphenylcyclopropenone sensitization with weekly scalp DPC. TCRdb processed the RACE reads anew with MiXCR; each CDR3 protein has one entry. Of more than 150,000 distinct CDR3 sequences detected, around 30% appear once; the ten largest clones hold roughly 3%. This specimen was whole blood, taken in connection with sensitization to the hapten diphenylcyclopropenone (DPC). The receptors shown here come from a woman in her twenties or thirties with alopecia areata. Some clones in this sample may be carry-over from other donors' samples.

The rearrangement links TRBV29-1 to TRBJ2-2; the match to TRBD1 covers 7 bases. The CDR3 covers 13 residues. V gave up 6 bases and J gave up 5 bases; unmatched junction bases: 6. Germline V gene lookup returns CDR1 SQVTM and CDR2 ANQGSEA. The CDR3, as DNA: TGCAGCGTCCCGGGACAGTTTACCGGGGAGCTGTTTTTT. It translates to CSVPGQFTGELFF.

This clonotype was seen more than once but under ten times. This sequence joins TRBV10-3 and TRBJ1-1, with 7 bases matching TRBD1. Looked up from germline, CDR1 is ENHRY and CDR2 is SYGVKD. The CDR3 has 13 amino acids. Trimming took 7 bases from V and 1 from J; bases not matched to a gene: 3. The CDR3 sequence: CAITGQANTEAFF. The CDR3 nucleotides read TGTGCCATCACCGGACAGGCGAACACTGAAGCTTTCTTT.

V is TRBV25-1 and J is TRBJ2-6, with 8 bases identical to TRBD1. The CDR3 contains 17 residues. V shed 3 bases and J 8 bases; nucleotides not matched to a gene: 12. The germline CDR1 and CDR2 sequences are MGHDK and SYGVNS. CDR3 in DNA: TGTGCCAGCAGTGACCACGGACAGGGCAGCTTCCCCAACGTCCTGACTTTC. Its protein product is CASSDHGQGSFPNVLTF.

In DNA form, the CDR3 reads TGCAGTGCTAGGGTTGACTCTGGGGCCAACGTCCTGACTTTC. Translation: CSARVDSGANVLTF. The rearrangement uses TRBV20-1 and TRBJ2-6; D not certain. Trimming took off 3 bases at V and 0 bases at J, with 6 bases between the two ends. CDR3 length: 14 residues. Germline assignment: CDR1 DFQATT and CDR2 SNEGSKA (reference sequence).

The chain joins TRBV7-2 to TRBJ1-1; TRBD1 agrees at 7 bases. V shed 5 bases and J 2 bases; nucleotides not matched to a gene: 5. The CDR3 has 14 residues. Germline CDR1 and CDR2: SGHTA and FQGNSA. The DNA for the CDR3 is TGTGCCAGCAGCCGCAGGACAGGCAACACTGAAGCTTTCTTT. Its translation is CASSRRTGNTEAFF.

The V and J genes are TRBV12-3 or TRBV12-4 and TRBJ1-2; D call uncertain. The V gene lost 6 bases and the J gene lost 0 bases, with 17 bases spanning the gap. The length of the CDR3 is 16 residues. The CDR3 reads CASSQDVAPTNYGYTF. CDR3 nucleotide sequence: TGTGCCAGCAGCCAAGACGTGGCCCCGACTAACTATGGCTACACCTTC.

The rearrangement uses TRBV7-2 and TRBJ1-1; no reliable D call. Trimming cost V 4 bases and J 7 bases, with 10 bases left between them. This CDR3 contains 12 residues. Germline-derived CDR1 and CDR2 are SGHTA and FQGNSA. The CDR3 DNA reads TGTGCCAGCAGCTCGGCGGCAGGTGAAGCTTTCTTT. This gives the protein CASSSAAGEAFF. Drawing the rest from reference TRBV7-2 and TRBJ1-1, the complete variable domain is GAGVSQSPSNKVTEKGKDVELRCDPISGHTALYWYRQSLGQGLEFLIYFQGNSAPDKSGLPSDRFSAERTGGSVSTLTIQRTQQEDSAVYLCASSSAAGEAFFGQGTRLTVV.

This sequence joins TRBV9 and TRBJ2-1; 8 bases are shared with TRBD1. CDR3 length: 17 amino acids. The J segment lost 3 bases and the V segment lost 2 bases, leaving 10 bases of the junction unmatched. The germline gives CDR1 SGDLS, CDR2 YYNGEE. The DNA for the CDR3 is TGTGCCAGCAGCGTTCAGGGGGCGAGGGTCGGCTACAATGAGCAGTTCTTC. Protein: CASSVQGARVGYNEQFF.

As for this clonotype: Germline and junction disagree at one end, which may indicate a read error. The rearrangement joins TRBV4-2 to TRBJ2-6; D might be TRBD1 or TRBD2, each matching 6 bases. The CDR3 loop spans 15 amino acids. Germline V gives CDR1 LGHNA, CDR2 YNFKEQ. CDR3: CTSSQGGSGANVLTF. CDR3 nucleotide sequence: TGTACCAGCAGCCAAGGGGGGTCCGGGGCCAACGTCCTGACTTTC.

This chain joins TRBV3-1 and TRBJ2-5, with D uncertain. The germline V and J ends were trimmed by 1 base and 7 bases, with 13 bases remaining between them. The CDR3 contains 14 residues. Germline CDR1 and CDR2: LGHDT and YNNKEL (reference sequence). In nucleotides, the CDR3 is TGTGCCAGCAGCCAAGGGGTCCAGTCGGGGACCCAGTACTTC. Protein: CASSQGVQSGTQYF.

A single count supports this clonotype. The chain joins TRBV10-3 to TRBJ1-3; the D gene is possibly TRBD1 (5 bases). Germline V gene sequence: CDR1 ENHRY, CDR2 SYGVKD. The CDR3 totals 15 residues. The V gene lost 6 bases and the J gene lost 0 bases, with 12 bases spanning the gap. This CDR3 reads CAIRGDVNSGNTIYF. For the CDR3, the DNA is TGTGCCATCAGGGGGGACGTCAACTCTGGAAACACCATATATTTT.

V usage is TRBV27 and J usage is TRBJ1-1; the D is unclear. This CDR3 region has 13 residues. Looked up from germline, CDR1 is MNHEY and CDR2 is SMNVEV (reference sequence). With 6 bases removed from V and 5 bases from J, the gap between germline ends came to 13 bases. The chain's CDR3 is CASRMHHGTEAFF. The DNA for the CDR3 is TGTGCCAGCAGGATGCACCACGGTACTGAAGCTTTCTTT.

The chain carries TRBV10-3 and TRBJ2-2; 13 bases fit TRBD2. The CDR3 spans 16 residues. V lost 5 bases to trimming and J lost 5 bases; unmatched junction nucleotides: 5. Germline-derived CDR1 and CDR2 are ENHRY and SYGVKD. CDR3: CAISSRTSGGTGELFF. CDR3 bases: TGTGCCATCAGTTCCAGGACTAGCGGGGGAACCGGGGAGCTGTTTTTT.

The CDR3 region is CSAAWGPTSGNTIYF. The CDR3 bases are TGCAGTGCCGCCTGGGGACCTACCTCTGGAAACACCATATATTTT. The chain employs TRBV20-1 and TRBJ1-3; weak D call: TRBD1 (5 bases). Germline V lookup: CDR1 DFQATT, CDR2 SNEGSKA (reference sequence). V was pared by 6 bases and J by 0 bases, with 15 bases between. The length of the CDR3 is 15 residues.

The chain joins TRBV5-1 to TRBJ1-1; D uncertain. This CDR3 has 12 residues. Per the germline V gene, CDR1 is SGHRS and CDR2 is YFSETQ. V lost 3 bases and J lost 11, with 14 bases in between. CDR3 sequence reads: CASSYTAGRAFF. Written as DNA, the CDR3 is TGCGCCAGCAGCTACACGGCCGGTCGGGCTTTCTTT.

At least ten counts were recorded for this clonotype. CDR3 sequence reads: CSARNQGGWAEAFF. The CDR3 DNA follows: TGCAGTGCTAGGAACCAGGGAGGTTGGGCTGAAGCTTTCTTT. This sequence joins TRBV20-1 and TRBJ1-1; D may be TRBD1 (5 bases). The CDR3 totals 14 residues. V was trimmed by 3 bases and J by 6 bases, leaving 17 bases between them. Germline CDR1 and CDR2: DFQATT and SNEGSKA (reference sequence).

A note on this clonotype: Its ends do not fully match the called genes, so a read error is possible. The chain carries TRBV7-2 and TRBJ2-3; D ambiguous. Germline assignment: CDR1 SGHTA and CDR2 FQGNSA. The CDR3 covers 13 residues. CDR3: CASSQRDGPEVVF. The CDR3 DNA reads as TGTGCCAGCAGCCAACGCGACGGACCAGAGGTTGTATTT.

The gene calls are TRBV28 and TRBJ2-7; a possible D gene is TRBD1 (6 bases). In germline, CDR1 is MDHEN, CDR2 SYDVKM. The CDR3 totals 13 residues. Deletions cut 7 bases from V and 0 bases from J, with 10 bases between. CDR3 sequence: CASTGQPSYEQYF. CDR3 sequence (DNA): TGTGCCAGCACAGGACAGCCCTCCTACGAGCAGTACTTC.

This clonotype came up many times. The chain joins TRBV29-1 to TRBJ2-1; TRBD2 is a possible D gene (6 bases). V was cut by 7 bases and J by 0 bases, with 10 bases left in between. This CDR3 comprises 13 residues. The V gene's germline CDR1 is SQVTM and CDR2 ANQGSEA. This CDR3 reads CSAGLRSYNEQFF. In DNA, the CDR3 is TGCAGCGCGGGACTTCGCTCCTACAATGAGCAGTTCTTC.

There are a few counts of this clonotype. The chain links TRBV11-2 to TRBJ1-1, with D possibly TRBD1 on 6 matching bases. V was trimmed by 6 bases and J by 7 bases, leaving 18 bases between them. The CDR3 has 14 residues. The germline gives CDR1 SGHAT, CDR2 FQNNGV. The CDR3 sequence: CASSLLGAGNEAFF. The CDR3 DNA reads as TGTGCCAGCAGTTTACTGGGGGCAGGAAATGAAGCTTTCTTT.

This clonotype was detected many times. The rearrangement joins TRBV20-1 to TRBJ2-7; possibly TRBD2 for D (6 bases). This CDR3 has 13 residues. Germline values: CDR1 DFQATT, CDR2 SNEGSKA (reference sequence). Trimming cost V 6 bases and J 1 base, with 13 bases left between them. The CDR3, as DNA: TGCAGTGCCCCGTCCGGGACTTCCTACGAGCAGTACTTC. Protein sequence: CSAPSGTSYEQYF.

The rearrangement uses TRBV4-1 and TRBJ1-6, with 8 bases fitting TRBD1. In germline, CDR1 is MGHRA, CDR2 YSYEKL. The ends lost 0 bases at V and 6 bases at J; junction bases unmatched: 4. The CDR3 has 16 amino acids. CDR3 nucleotide sequence: TGCGCCAGCAGCCAAGATAGGACAGGGCTTAATTCACCCCTCCACTTT. Its protein is CASSQDRTGLNSPLHF.